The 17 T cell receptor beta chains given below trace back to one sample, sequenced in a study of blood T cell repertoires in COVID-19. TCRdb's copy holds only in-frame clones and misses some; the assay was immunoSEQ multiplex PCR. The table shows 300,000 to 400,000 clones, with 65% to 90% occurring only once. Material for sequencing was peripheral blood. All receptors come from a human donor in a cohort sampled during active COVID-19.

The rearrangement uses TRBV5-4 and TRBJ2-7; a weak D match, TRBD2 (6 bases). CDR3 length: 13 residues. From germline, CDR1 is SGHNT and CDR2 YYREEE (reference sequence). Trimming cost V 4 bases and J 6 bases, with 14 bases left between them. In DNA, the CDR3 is TGTGCCAGCAGCGGGGGTATCGGGGGCGAGCAGTACTTC. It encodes CASSGGIGGEQYF. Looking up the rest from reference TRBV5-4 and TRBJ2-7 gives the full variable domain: ETGVTQSPTHLIKTRGQQVTLRCSSQSGHNTVSWYQQALGQGPQFIFQYYREEENGRGNFPPRFSGLQFPNYSSELNVNALELDDSALYLCASSGGIGGEQYFGPGTRLTVT.

CDR3 protein: CASALLAGGRNEQFF. The DNA of the CDR3 is TGTGCCAGCGCCCTACTAGCGGGGGGTAGGAATGAGCAGTTCTTC. This chain connects TRBV6-5 to TRBJ2-1; 12 positions match TRBD2. The V gene end was trimmed by 8 bases and the J gene end by 7 bases; junction bases not matched to a gene: 9. This CDR3 has 15 residues. CDR1 and CDR2 (germline): MNHEY, SVGAGI.

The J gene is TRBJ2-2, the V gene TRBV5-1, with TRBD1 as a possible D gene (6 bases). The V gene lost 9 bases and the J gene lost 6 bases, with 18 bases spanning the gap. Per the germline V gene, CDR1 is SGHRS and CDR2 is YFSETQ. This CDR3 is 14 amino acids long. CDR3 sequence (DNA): TGCGCCACCCGTTGGGGGACATCGGCCGGGGAGCTGTTTTTT. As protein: CATRWGTSAGELFF.

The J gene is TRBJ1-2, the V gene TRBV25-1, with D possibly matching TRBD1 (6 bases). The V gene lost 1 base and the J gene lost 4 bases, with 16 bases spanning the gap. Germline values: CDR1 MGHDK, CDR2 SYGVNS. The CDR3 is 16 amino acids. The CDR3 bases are TGTGCCAGCAGTGAATTTGGACTGGGGGCGGGCTATGGCTACACCTTC. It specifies CASSEFGLGAGYGYTF.

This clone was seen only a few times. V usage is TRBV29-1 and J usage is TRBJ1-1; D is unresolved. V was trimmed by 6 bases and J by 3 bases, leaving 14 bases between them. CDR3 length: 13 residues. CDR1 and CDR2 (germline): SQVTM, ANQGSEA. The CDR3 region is CSVKGSGYTEAFF. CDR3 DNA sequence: TGCAGCGTAAAAGGATCCGGGTACACTGAAGCTTTCTTT. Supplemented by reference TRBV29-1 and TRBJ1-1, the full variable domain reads SAVISQKPSRDICQRGTSLTIQCQVDSQVTMMFWYRQQPGQSLTLIATANQGSEATYESGFVIDKFPISRPNLTFSTLTVSNMSPEDSSIYLCSVKGSGYTEAFFGQGTRLTVV.

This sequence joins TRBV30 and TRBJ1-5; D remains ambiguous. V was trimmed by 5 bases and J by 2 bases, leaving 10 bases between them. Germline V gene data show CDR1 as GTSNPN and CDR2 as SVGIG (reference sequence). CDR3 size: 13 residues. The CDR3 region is CAWGRDGNQPQHF. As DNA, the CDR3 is TGTGCCTGGGGGCGGGATGGCAATCAGCCCCAGCATTTT.

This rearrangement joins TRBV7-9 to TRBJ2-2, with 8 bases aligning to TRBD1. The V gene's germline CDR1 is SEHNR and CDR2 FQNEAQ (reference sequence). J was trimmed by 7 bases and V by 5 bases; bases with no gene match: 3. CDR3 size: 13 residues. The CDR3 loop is CASSPGQVGELFF. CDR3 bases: TGTGCCAGCAGCCCGGGACAGGTCGGGGAGCTGTTTTTT.

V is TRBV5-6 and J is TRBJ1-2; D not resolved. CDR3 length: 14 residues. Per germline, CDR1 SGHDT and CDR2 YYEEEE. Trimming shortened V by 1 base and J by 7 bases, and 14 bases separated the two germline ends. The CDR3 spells CASSLFALKSGYTF. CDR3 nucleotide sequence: TGTGCCAGCAGCTTGTTTGCGCTAAAAAGTGGCTACACCTTC.

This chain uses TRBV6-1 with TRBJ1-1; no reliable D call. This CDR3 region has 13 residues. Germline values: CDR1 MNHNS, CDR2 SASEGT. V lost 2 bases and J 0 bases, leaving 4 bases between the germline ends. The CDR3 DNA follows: TGTGCCAGCAGTGAACACATGAACACTGAAGCTTTCTTT. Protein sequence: CASSEHMNTEAFF.

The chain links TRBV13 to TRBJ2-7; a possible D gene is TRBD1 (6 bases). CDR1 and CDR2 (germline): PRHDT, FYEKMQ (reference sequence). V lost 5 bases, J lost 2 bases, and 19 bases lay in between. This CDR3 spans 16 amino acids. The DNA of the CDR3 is TGTGCCAGCAGCCCTCGGTTGACAGGAAGCCCCTACGAGCAGTACTTC. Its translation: CASSPRLTGSPYEQYF.

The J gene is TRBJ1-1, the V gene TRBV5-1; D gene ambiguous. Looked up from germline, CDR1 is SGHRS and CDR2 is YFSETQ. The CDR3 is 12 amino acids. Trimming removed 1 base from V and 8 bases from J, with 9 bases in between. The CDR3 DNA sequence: TGCGCCAGCAGCTTGACGCGGGAAGAAGCTTTCTTT. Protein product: CASSLTREEAFF.

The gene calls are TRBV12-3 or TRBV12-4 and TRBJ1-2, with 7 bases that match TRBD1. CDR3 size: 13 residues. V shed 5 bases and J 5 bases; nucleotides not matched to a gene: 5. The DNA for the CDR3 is TGTGCCAGCAGTGTAAGGACAGGTTATGGCTACACCTTC. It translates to CASSVRTGYGYTF.

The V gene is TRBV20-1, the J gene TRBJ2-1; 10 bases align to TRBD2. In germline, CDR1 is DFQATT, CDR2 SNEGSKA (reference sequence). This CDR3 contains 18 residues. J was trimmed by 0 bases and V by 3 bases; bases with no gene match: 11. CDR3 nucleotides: TGCAGTGCTAGTAGGACTAGCGGAAAAATGAGCTCCTACAATGAGCAGTTCTTC. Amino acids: CSASRTSGKMSSYNEQFF.

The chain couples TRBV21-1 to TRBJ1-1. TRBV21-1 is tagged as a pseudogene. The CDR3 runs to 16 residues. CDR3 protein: CASSRKRERLNTEAFF. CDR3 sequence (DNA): TGTGCCAGCAGCAGGAAGCGGGAGAGATTGAACACTGAAGCTTTCTTT.

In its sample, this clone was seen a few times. The CDR3 nucleotides read TGTGCCAGCTCACCGACAGAAAACTATGGCTACACCTTC. Its protein product is CASSPTENYGYTF. The J gene is TRBJ1-2, the V gene TRBV18; possibly TRBD1 for D (5 bases). Trimming shortened V by 3 bases and J by 2 bases, and 7 bases separated the two germline ends. The CDR3 is made up of 13 amino acids. CDR1 is KGHSH and CDR2 is LQKENI in the germline V gene.

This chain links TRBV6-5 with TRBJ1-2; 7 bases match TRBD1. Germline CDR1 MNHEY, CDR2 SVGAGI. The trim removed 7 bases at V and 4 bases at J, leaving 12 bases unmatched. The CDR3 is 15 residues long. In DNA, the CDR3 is TGTGCCAGCACCACAACAGGGGAATGGACCTATGGCTACACCTTC. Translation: CASTTTGEWTYGYTF.

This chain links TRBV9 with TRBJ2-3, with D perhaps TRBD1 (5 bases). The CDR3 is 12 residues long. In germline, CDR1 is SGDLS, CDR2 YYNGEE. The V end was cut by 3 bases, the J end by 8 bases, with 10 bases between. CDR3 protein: CASSDPRVTQYF. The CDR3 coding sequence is TGTGCCAGCAGCGACCCCAGGGTTACGCAGTATTTT.